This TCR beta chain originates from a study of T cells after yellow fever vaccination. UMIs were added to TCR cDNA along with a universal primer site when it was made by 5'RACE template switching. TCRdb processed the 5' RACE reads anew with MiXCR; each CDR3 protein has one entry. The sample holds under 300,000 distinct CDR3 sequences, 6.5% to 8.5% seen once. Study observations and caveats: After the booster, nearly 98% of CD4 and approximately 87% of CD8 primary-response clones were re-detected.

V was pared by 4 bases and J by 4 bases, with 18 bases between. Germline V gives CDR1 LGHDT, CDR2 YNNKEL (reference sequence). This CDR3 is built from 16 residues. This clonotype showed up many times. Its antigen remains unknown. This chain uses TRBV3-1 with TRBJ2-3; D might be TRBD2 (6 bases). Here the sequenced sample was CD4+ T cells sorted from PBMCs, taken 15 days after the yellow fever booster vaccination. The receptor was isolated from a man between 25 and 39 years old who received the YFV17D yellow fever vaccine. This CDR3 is CASSPSATTTADTQYF. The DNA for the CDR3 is TGTGCCAGCAGCCCTAGCGCCACGACGACCGCAGATACGCAGTATTTT.